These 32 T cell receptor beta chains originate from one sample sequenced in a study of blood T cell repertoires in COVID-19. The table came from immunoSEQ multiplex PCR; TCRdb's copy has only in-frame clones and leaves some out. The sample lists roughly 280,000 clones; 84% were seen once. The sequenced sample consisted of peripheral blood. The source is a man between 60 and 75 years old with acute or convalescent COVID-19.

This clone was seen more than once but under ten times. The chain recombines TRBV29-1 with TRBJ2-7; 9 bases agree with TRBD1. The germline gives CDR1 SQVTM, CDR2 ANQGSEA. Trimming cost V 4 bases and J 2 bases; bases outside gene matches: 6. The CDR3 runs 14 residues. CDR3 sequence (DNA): TGCAGCGTTGCCCCCGGGACAGGGCCCTACGAGCAGTACTTC. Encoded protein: CSVAPGTGPYEQYF.

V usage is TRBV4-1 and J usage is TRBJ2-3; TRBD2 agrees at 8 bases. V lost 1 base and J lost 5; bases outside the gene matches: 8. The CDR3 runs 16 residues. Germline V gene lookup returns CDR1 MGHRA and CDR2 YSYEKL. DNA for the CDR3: TGCGCCAGCAGCCAAGCTTTAGCGGGGTTAAGAGATACGCAGTATTTT. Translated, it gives CASSQALAGLRDTQYF.

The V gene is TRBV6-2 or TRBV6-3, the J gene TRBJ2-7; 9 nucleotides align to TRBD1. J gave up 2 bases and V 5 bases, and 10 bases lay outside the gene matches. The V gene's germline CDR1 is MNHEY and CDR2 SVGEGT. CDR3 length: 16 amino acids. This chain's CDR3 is CASSPRGTGMAYEQYF. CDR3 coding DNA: TGTGCCAGCAGTCCCCGCGGGACAGGGATGGCCTACGAGCAGTACTTC.

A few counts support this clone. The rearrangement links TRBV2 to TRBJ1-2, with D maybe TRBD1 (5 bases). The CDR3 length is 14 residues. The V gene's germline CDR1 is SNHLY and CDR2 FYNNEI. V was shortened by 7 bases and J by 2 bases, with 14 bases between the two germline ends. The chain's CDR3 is CASTGGTGNYGYTF. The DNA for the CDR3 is TGTGCCAGCACTGGGGGGACGGGGAACTATGGCTACACCTTC.

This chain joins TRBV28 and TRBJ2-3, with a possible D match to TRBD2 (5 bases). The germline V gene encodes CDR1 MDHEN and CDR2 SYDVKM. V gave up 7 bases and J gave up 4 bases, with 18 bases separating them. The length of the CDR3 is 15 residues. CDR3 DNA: TGTGCCAGCAACCAGTTAGGGAGAAATTCAGATACGCAGTATTTT. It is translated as CASNQLGRNSDTQYF.

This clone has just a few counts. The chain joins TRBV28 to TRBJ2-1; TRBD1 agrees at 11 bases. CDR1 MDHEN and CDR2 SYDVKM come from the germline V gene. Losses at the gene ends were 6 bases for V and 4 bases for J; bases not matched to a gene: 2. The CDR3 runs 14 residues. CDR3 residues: CASSGTGGYNEQFF. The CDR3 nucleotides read TGTGCCAGCAGCGGGACAGGGGGTTACAATGAGCAGTTCTTC.

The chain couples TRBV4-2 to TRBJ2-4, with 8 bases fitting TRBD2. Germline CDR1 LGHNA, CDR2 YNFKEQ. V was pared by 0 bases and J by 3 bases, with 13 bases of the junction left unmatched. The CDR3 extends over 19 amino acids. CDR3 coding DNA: TGTGCCAGCAGCCAAGATAGGCTAGCGGGTGCCGGAGGCAAAAACATTCAGTACTTC. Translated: CASSQDRLAGAGGKNIQYF.

The CDR3 DNA is TGTGCCAGTAGTAGTCCGGGACTACCCTACTCCGGGGAGCTGTTTTTT. Translated: CASSSPGLPYSGELFF. J is TRBJ2-2 and V is TRBV19; 7 nucleotides line up with TRBD2. This CDR3 is built from 16 residues. Trimming removed 4 bases from V and 6 bases from J; junction bases left unmatched: 11. Germline CDR1 and CDR2: LNHDA and SQIVND (reference sequence).

The CDR3 DNA follows: TGTGCCAGCCAGTTACTCGATGGGACAGGTGGCTACACCTTC. The encoded protein is CASQLLDGTGGYTF. The chain links TRBV6-5 to TRBJ1-2, with 8 nucleotides matching TRBD1. CDR1 MNHEY and CDR2 SVGAGI come from the germline V gene. CDR3 length: 14 amino acids. V was clipped by 8 bases and J by 7 bases; unmatched bases: 12.

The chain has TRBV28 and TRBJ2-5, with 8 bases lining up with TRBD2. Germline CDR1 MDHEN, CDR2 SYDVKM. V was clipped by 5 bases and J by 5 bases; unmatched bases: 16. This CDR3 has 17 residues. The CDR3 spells CASSPRGSGSPSETQYF. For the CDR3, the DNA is TGTGCCAGCAGTCCCAGAGGAAGCGGGAGTCCATCGGAGACCCAGTACTTC. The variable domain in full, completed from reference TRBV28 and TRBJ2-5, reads DVKVTQSSRYLVKRTGEKVFLECVQDMDHENMFWYRQDPGLGLRLIYFSYDVKMKEKGDIPEGYSVSREKKERFSLILESASTNQTSMYLCASSPRGSGSPSETQYFGPGTRLLVL.

For the CDR3, the DNA is TGTGCCAGCATCAGACTAGCGGGGGGCGTAGATACGCAGTATTTT. It translates to CASIRLAGGVDTQYF. V is TRBV7-2 and J is TRBJ2-3; 13 bases match TRBD2. The CDR3 covers 15 residues. J was trimmed by 5 bases and V by 7 bases; bases with no gene match: 6. CDR1 and CDR2 (germline): SGHTA, FQGNSA. Supplemented by reference TRBV7-2 and TRBJ2-3, the full variable domain reads GAGVSQSPSNKVTEKGKDVELRCDPISGHTALYWYRQSLGQGLEFLIYFQGNSAPDKSGLPSDRFSAERTGGSVSTLTIQRTQQEDSAVYLCASIRLAGGVDTQYFGPGTRLTVL.

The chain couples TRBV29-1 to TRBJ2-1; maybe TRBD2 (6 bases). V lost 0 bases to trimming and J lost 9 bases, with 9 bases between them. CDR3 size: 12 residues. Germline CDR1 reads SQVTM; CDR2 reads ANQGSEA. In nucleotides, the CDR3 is TGCAGCGTTGAAGATTGGGGGGTTGAGCAGTTCTTC. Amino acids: CSVEDWGVEQFF.

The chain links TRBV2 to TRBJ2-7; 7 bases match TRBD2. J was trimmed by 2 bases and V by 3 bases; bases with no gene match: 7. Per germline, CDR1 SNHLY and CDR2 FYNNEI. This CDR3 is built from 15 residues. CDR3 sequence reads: CASSEGGGSPYEQYF. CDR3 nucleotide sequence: TGTGCCAGCAGTGAGGGGGGAGGGTCCCCCTACGAGCAGTACTTC.

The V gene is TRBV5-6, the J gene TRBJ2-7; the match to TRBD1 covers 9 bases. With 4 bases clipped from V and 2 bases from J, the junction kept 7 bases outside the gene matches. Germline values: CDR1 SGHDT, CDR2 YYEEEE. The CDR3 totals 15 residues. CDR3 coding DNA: TGTGCCAGCAGCCGGGACAGGGCTGGAGCCTACGAGCAGTACTTC. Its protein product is CASSRDRAGAYEQYF.

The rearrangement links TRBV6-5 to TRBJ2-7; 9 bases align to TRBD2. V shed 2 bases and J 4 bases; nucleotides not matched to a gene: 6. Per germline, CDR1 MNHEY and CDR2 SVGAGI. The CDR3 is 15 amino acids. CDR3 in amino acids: CASSYRPSGMYEQYF. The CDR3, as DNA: TGTGCCAGCAGTTACAGGCCTAGCGGGATGTACGAGCAGTACTTC.

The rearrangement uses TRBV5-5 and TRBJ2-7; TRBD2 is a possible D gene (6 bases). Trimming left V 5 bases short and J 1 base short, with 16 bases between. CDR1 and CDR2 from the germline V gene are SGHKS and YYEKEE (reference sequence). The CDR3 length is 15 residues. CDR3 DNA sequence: TGTGCCAGCAGGCCTAGCGCCGCCAGTTCCTACGAGCAGTACTTC. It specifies CASRPSAASSYEQYF.

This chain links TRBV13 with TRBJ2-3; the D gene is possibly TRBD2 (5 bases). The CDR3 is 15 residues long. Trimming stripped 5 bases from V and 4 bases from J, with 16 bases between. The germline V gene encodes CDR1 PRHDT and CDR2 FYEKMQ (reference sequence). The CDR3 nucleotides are TGTGCCAGCAGCCCCCCAACCGGGGTGGCAGATACGCAGTATTTT. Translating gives CASSPPTGVADTQYF. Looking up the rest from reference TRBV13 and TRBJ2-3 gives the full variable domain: AAGVIQSPRHLIKEKRETATLKCYPIPRHDTVYWYQQGPGQDPQFLISFYEKMQSDKGSIPDRFSAQQFSDYHSELNMSSLELGDSALYFCASSPPTGVADTQYFGPGTRLTVL.

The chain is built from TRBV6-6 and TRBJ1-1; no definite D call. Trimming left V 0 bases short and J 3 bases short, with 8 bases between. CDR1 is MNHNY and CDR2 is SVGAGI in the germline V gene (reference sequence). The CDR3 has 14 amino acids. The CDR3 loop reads CASSYSEGDTEAFF. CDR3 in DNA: TGTGCCAGCAGTTACTCCGAGGGAGACACTGAAGCTTTCTTT.

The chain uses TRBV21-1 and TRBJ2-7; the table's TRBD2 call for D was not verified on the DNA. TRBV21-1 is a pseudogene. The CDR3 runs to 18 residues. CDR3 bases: TGTGCCAGCAGCAAAGCGGTTAGCGGGGTTCCCTTCTCCTACGAGCAGTACTTC. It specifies CASSKAVSGVPFSYEQYF.

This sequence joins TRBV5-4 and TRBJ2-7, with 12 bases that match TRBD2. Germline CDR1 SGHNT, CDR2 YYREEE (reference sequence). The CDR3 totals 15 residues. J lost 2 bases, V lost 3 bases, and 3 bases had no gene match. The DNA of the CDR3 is TGTGCCAGCAGCTCCCCTAGCGGGGGGGCCTACGAGCAGTACTTC. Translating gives CASSSPSGGAYEQYF.

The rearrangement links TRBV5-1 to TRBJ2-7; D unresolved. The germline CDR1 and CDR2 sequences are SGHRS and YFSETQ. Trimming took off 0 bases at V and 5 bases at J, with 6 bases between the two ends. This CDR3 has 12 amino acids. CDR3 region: CASSLAGHEQYF. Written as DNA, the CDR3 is TGCGCCAGCAGCTTGGCTGGGCACGAGCAGTACTTC.

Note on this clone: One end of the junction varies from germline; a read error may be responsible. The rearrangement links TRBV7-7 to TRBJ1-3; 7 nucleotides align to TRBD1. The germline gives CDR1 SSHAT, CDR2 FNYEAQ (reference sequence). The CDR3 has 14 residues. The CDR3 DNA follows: TGTGCTAGCAGCCGTTCAGCCGTGACAGGGTTCCTCAATTTT. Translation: CASSRSAVTGFLNF.

The CDR3 here is CASSHYSGGTYGYTF. The CDR3 DNA reads TGCGCCAGCAGCCACTACTCGGGGGGGACCTATGGCTACACCTTC. The chain employs TRBV4-1 and TRBJ1-2, with a tentative D call TRBD1 (5 bases). Germline V lookup: CDR1 MGHRA, CDR2 YSYEKL. CDR3 length equals 15 residues. V lost 3 bases and J 4 bases, leaving 15 bases between the germline ends.

CDR3 residues: CASGTTGPYEQYF. As DNA, the CDR3 is TGCGCCAGCGGGACTACGGGACCCTACGAGCAGTACTTC. V is TRBV5-1 and J is TRBJ2-7; 7 bases align to TRBD2. Looked up from germline, CDR1 is SGHRS and CDR2 is YFSETQ. V lost 7 bases and J lost 2; bases outside the gene matches: 6. This CDR3 has 13 amino acids.

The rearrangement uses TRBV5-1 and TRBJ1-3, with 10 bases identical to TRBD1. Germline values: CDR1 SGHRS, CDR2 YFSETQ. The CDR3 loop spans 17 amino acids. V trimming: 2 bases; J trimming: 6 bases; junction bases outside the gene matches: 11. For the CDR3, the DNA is TGCGCCAGCAGCTTTTCACCAGGACAGGGGGGATTAAACACCATATATTTT. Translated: CASSFSPGQGGLNTIYF.

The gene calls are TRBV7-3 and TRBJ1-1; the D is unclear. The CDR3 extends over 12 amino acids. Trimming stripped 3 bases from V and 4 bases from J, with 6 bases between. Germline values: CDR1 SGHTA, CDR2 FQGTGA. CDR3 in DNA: TGTGCCAGCAGCTTCGGTAGCACTGAAGCTTTCTTT. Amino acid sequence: CASSFGSTEAFF.

The CDR3 DNA reads as TGTGCCAGCAGCTTGCTTTCGGGCTATGGCTACACCTTC. Translation gives CASSLLSGYGYTF. The V call is TRBV5-6, the J call TRBJ1-2; D remains unclear. The CDR3 totals 13 residues. Germline CDR1 and CDR2: SGHDT and YYEEEE. Trimming took 1 base from V and 4 from J, leaving 8 bases between them.

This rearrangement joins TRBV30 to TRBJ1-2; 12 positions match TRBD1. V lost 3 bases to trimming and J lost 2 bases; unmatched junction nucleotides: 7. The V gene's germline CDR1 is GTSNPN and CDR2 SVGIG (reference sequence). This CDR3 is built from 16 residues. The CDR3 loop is CAWSAPGQGANYGYTF. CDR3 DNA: TGTGCCTGGAGCGCGCCGGGACAGGGGGCGAACTATGGCTACACCTTC.

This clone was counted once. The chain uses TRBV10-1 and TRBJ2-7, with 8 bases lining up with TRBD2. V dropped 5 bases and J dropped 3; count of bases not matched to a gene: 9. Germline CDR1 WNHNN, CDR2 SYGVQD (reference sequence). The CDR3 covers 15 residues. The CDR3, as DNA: TGCGCCAGCAGTCCCGGGGGGGTGGCTTACTACGAGCAGTACTTC. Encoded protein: CASSPGGVAYYEQYF.

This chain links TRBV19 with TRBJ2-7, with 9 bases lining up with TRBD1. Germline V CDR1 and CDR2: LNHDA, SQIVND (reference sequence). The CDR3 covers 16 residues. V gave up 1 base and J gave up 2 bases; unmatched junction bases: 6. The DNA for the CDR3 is TGTGCCAGTAGTATAGTCCCGACAGGGGGACCCTACGAGCAGTACTTC. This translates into CASSIVPTGGPYEQYF. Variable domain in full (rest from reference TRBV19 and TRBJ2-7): DGGITQSPKYLFRKEGQNVTLSCEQNLNHDAMYWYRQDPGQGLRLIYYSQIVNDFQKGDIAEGYSVSREKKESFPLTVTSAQKNPTAFYLCASSIVPTGGPYEQYFGPGTRLTVT.

In DNA, the CDR3 is TGTGCCAGCAGCAAAGCTGGGGGAGGGTATTCGGATGAGCAGTTCTTC. Its translation: CASSKAGGGYSDEQFF. The chain joins TRBV21-1 to TRBJ2-1; the tabulated D call, TRBD2, remains unverified against the DNA. TRBV21-1 is described as a pseudogene. The CDR3 sequence is 16 residues long.

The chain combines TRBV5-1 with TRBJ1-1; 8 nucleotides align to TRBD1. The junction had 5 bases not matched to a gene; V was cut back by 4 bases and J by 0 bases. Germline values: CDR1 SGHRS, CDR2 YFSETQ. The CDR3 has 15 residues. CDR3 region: CASSSLQGVNTEAFF. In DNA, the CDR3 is TGCGCCAGCAGCAGCCTACAGGGGGTGAACACTGAAGCTTTCTTT.